The rows below give T cell receptor beta chains drawn from one sample of a study of technical replicates of blood from a few donors. Profiled with immunoSEQ multiplex PCR; TCRdb holds only in-frame clones, not every one. The table lists around 68,000 clones, 95% to 98% of them singletons. Input material: T cells isolated from PBMCs. The receptor source for this set is a human donor in good health. Both conserved end residues are part of each CDR3. Each record gives: J gene, D gene, V gene, clone size, CDR3 protein, CDR3 DNA. D genes are given only for firm matches. The size of a clone is reported for some rows only, either as once, few or many, or as a class for expanded clones.

TRBJ1-4 TRBD1 TRBV30 NA CACSVMTSGTELFF TGTGCCTGTTCGGTTATGACTTCCGGGACAGAACTGTTTTTT
TRBJ2-7 TRBD1 TRBV2 NA CASNSGQNYEQYF TGTGCCAGCAATTCGGGACAGAATTACGAGCAGTACTTC
TRBJ1-5 TRBD1 TRBV27 NA CASSFRQGLNQPQHF TGTGCCAGCAGTTTCAGACAGGGCCTCAATCAGCCCCAGCATTTT
TRBJ1-5 TRBD1 TRBV7-9 NA CASSWGQGSNQPQHF TGTGCCAGCAGCTGGGGACAGGGATCTAATCAGCCCCAGCATTTT
TRBJ1-3 NA TRBV5-4 NA CASSLPGQFSGNTIYF TGTGCCAGCAGCCTTCCAGGACAGTTCTCTGGAAACACCATATATTTT
TRBJ1-1 NA TRBV27 NA CASRWGGVNTEAFF TGTGCCAGCAGGTGGGGAGGAGTGAACACTGAAGCTTTCTTT
TRBJ2-1 NA TRBV10-3 NA CAISVALDEQFF TGTGCCATCAGTGTAGCGCTGGATGAGCAGTTCTTC
TRBJ2-4 TRBD1 TRBV6-1 NA CASSEGQGLHIQYF TGTGCCAGCAGTGAAGGACAGGGTTTGCACATTCAGTACTTC
TRBJ1-1 TRBD1 TRBV28 NA CASSLFRQGLGTEAFF TGTGCCAGCAGTTTGTTCAGACAGGGGCTCGGCACTGAAGCTTTCTTT
TRBJ1-1 TRBD1 TRBV4-3 once CASSQTTGVGGTEAFF TGCGCCAGCAGCCAAACAACAGGGGTGGGCGGCACTGAAGCTTTCTTT
TRBJ2-3 TRBD2 TRBV5-4 NA CASSTSGRAGTDTQYF TGTGCCAGCAGCACTAGCGGGAGGGCCGGAACAGATACGCAGTATTTT
TRBJ2-7 NA TRBV5-6 NA CASSIGTPTYEQYF TGTGCCAGCAGTATCGGGACACCTACCTACGAGCAGTACTTC
TRBJ2-7 TRBD2 TRBV7-2 NA CASSLALAGGNYEQYF TGTGCCAGCAGCTTAGCCCTAGCGGGAGGGAACTACGAGCAGTACTTC
TRBJ2-7 NA TRBV4-3 NA CASSQVMGQGSGISGEQYF TGCGCCAGCAGCCAAGTGATGGGACAAGGTAGTGGGATTTCTGGCGAGCAGTACTTC
TRBJ2-2 TRBD2 TRBV19 NA CASKAGLGNTGELFF TGTGCCAGTAAAGCGGGACTGGGGAACACCGGGGAGCTGTTTTTT
TRBJ1-5 TRBD1 TRBV4-3 once CASSQERGQGGQPQHF TGCGCCAGCAGCCAAGAGAGGGGACAGGGAGGTCAGCCCCAGCATTTT
TRBJ2-4 TRBD2 TRBV5-4 NA CASSWDYQHIQYF TGTGCCAGCAGCTGGGACTACCAACACATTCAGTACTTC
TRBJ2-5 NA TRBV27 NA CASSWSDAGQETQYF TGTGCCAGCAGTTGGTCTGATGCGGGCCAAGAGACCCAGTACTTC
TRBJ1-2 TRBD1 TRBV10-3 NA CAISLPSGTAGYTF TGTGCCATCAGTCTTCCTTCCGGGACAGCTGGCTACACCTTC
TRBJ2-1 TRBD2 TRBV6-6 NA CASILGREIDEQFF TGTGCCAGCATCCTAGGGCGGGAGATAGATGAGCAGTTCTTC
TRBJ1-3 NA TRBV5-1 NA CASSLERLSGNTIYF TGCGCCAGCAGCTTGGAGCGGCTCTCTGGAAACACCATATATTTT
TRBJ2-2 NA TRBV6-5 NA CASSRGTGELFF TGTGCCAGCAGTCGGGGAACCGGGGAGCTGTTTTTT
TRBJ2-7 TRBD1 TRBV9 NA CASSVGGTGVYEQYF TGTGCCAGCAGCGTAGGTGGGACAGGGGTATACGAGCAGTACTTC
TRBJ2-7 NA TRBV27 NA CASSLSLNSQQYF TGTGCCAGCAGTTTAAGCCTCAACTCTCAGCAGTACTTC
TRBJ2-3 NA TRBV7-9 NA CASSLASRINTQYF TGTGCCAGCAGCTTAGCGTCGAGGATTAATACGCAGTATTTT
TRBJ1-5 NA TRBV6-1 once CASSGGLSEYQPQHF TGTGCCAGCAGTGGGGGACTGTCCGAATATCAGCCCCAGCATTTT
TRBJ2-2 TRBD1 TRBV7-2 NA CASSLVFAGGTGELFF TGTGCCAGCAGCTTAGTGTTTGCAGGGGGCACCGGGGAGCTGTTTTTT
TRBJ1-4 TRBD1 TRBV19 NA CASSTRDRLEKLFF TGTGCCAGTAGTACCCGGGACAGGTTGGAAAAACTGTTTTTT
TRBJ2-7 NA TRBV10-3 NA CAISETMGHGPYEQYF TGTGCCATCAGTGAGACCATGGGACACGGGCCATACGAGCAGTACTTC
TRBJ2-7 NA TRBV21-1 NA CASSTDTSYEQYF TGTGCCAGCAGCACGGACACCTCCTACGAGCAGTACTTC
TRBJ2-5 NA TRBV27 NA CASIGPQGQETQYF TGTGCCAGCATTGGACCACAGGGCCAAGAGACCCAGTACTTC
TRBJ2-7 TRBD1 TRBV5-8 NA CASSLARMGQGASEQYF TGTGCCAGCAGCTTGGCCCGAATGGGACAGGGGGCTTCCGAGCAGTACTTC
TRBJ1-2 NA TRBV29-1 NA CSVDFGKEYGYTF TGCAGCGTGGACTTTGGGAAGGAGTATGGCTACACCTTC
TRBJ1-5 TRBD1 TRBV7-9 NA CASSWGQGNNQPQHF TGTGCCAGCAGCTGGGGACAGGGGAACAATCAGCCCCAGCATTTT
TRBJ2-7 TRBD1 TRBV30 NA CAWSTDRDYEQYF TGTGCCTGGAGTACGGACAGGGACTACGAGCAGTACTTC
TRBJ2-7 NA TRBV9 NA CASSRQASYEQYF TGTGCCAGCAGCCGACAGGCCTCCTACGAGCAGTACTTC
TRBJ1-2 NA TRBV27 NA CASSFWGLNYGYTF TGTGCCAGCAGTTTCTGGGGGCTCAACTATGGCTACACCTTC
TRBJ2-1 TRBD2 TRBV19 NA CASRREVYNEQFF TGTGCCAGTAGGCGGGAGGTGTACAATGAGCAGTTCTTC
TRBJ2-7 TRBD1 TRBV25-1 NA CASSGRDRVYEQYF TGTGCCAGCAGTGGCCGGGACAGGGTCTACGAGCAGTACTTC
TRBJ2-7 TRBD1 TRBV28 NA CASSLGDRDYEQYF TGTGCCAGCAGTTTGGGGGACAGGGACTACGAGCAGTACTTC
TRBJ2-7 TRBD1 TRBV7-8 NA CASNDPELSVGTGYF TGTGCCAGTAACGACCCCGAACTTAGCGTGGGGACAGGGTACTTC
TRBJ2-5 TRBD2 TRBV28 NA CASIGGRVLETQYF TGTGCCAGCATTGGGGGGAGGGTCTTAGAGACCCAGTACTTC
TRBJ1-1 NA TRBV10-3 NA CAIRTGIEGTEAFF TGTGCCATCAGAACAGGGATCGAGGGCACTGAAGCTTTCTTT
TRBJ2-7 TRBD1 TRBV30 NA CAWSYRGYEQYF TGTGCCTGGAGTTACAGGGGCTACGAGCAGTACTTC
TRBJ1-2 NA TRBV30 NA CAWSVRVGYTF TGTGCCTGGAGTGTAAGAGTTGGCTACACCTTC
TRBJ1-1 NA TRBV2 NA CASSDSGTGGTEAFF TGTGCCAGCAGTGACTCCGGGACGGGAGGCACTGAAGCTTTCTTT
TRBJ2-1 NA TRBV6-5 NA CASSYSAANEQFF TGTGCCAGCAGTTACTCAGCCGCAAATGAGCAGTTCTTC
TRBJ1-5 NA TRBV21-1 NA CASSMKTGHPYHEPQHF TGTGCCAGCAGCATGAAGACAGGGCATCCTTATCATGAGCCCCAGCATTTT
TRBJ1-2 TRBD1 TRBV4-2 NA CASSQGYRGQELAFYGYTF TGTGCCAGCAGCCAAGGCTACAGGGGCCAAGAGCTGGCCTTCTATGGCTACACCTTC
TRBJ1-2 TRBD1 TRBV4-2 NA CASSQETTGGRGYTF TGTGCCAGCAGCCAAGAGACTACAGGGGGCAGAGGCTACACCTTC
TRBJ1-2 NA TRBV6-6 NA CASSLGGAYGYTF TGTGCCAGCAGCCTAGGGGGGGCCTATGGCTACACCTTC
TRBJ2-1 TRBD2 TRBV4-2 NA CASSQDKVGTSYNEQFF TGTGCCAGCAGCCAAGATAAAGTTGGGACTAGTTACAATGAGCAGTTCTTC
TRBJ2-3 TRBD1 TRBV19 NA CASSSDRGTDTQYF TGTGCCAGTAGTTCCGACAGGGGCACAGATACGCAGTATTTT
TRBJ2-7 TRBD2 TRBV30 NA CAWRKAGVFYEQYF TGTGCCTGGAGAAAAGCGGGAGTATTCTACGAGCAGTACTTC
TRBJ2-1 NA TRBV19 NA CASSTTTSSYNEQFF TGTGCCAGTAGTACTACTACGAGCTCCTACAATGAGCAGTTCTTC
TRBJ1-2 NA TRBV7-3 NA CASSYTQGGGYTF TGTGCCAGCAGCTATACACAGGGTGGGGGCTACACCTTC
TRBJ2-5 TRBD2 TRBV6-1 NA CASSELIAGGETQYF TGTGCCAGCAGTGAACTTATTGCGGGAGGAGAGACCCAGTACTTC
TRBJ1-1 NA TRBV5-1 NA CASTPTGRGTEAFF TGCGCCAGCACCCCAACGGGGCGGGGAACTGAAGCTTTCTTT
TRBJ2-7 TRBD2 TRBV15 NA CATSSGGDWPGLAGSYEQYF TGTGCCACCAGCAGCGGGGGCGACTGGCCGGGACTAGCGGGTAGTTACGAGCAGTACTTC
TRBJ2-7 TRBD2 TRBV4-3 NA CASSQVGLAGEQYF TGCGCCAGCAGCCAAGTGGGTCTAGCGGGCGAGCAGTACTTC